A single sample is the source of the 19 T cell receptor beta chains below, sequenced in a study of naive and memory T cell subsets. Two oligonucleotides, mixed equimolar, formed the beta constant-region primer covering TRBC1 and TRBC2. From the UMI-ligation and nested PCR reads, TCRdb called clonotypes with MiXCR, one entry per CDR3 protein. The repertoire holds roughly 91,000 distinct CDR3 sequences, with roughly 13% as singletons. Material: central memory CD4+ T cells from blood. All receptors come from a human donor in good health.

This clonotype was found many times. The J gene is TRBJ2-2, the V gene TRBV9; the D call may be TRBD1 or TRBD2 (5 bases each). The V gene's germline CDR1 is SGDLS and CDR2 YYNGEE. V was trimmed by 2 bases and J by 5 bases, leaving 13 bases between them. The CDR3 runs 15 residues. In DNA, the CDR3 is TGTGCCAGCAGCGTGGGACGCCAGTGGACCGGGGAGCTGTTTTTT. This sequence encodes CASSVGRQWTGELFF.

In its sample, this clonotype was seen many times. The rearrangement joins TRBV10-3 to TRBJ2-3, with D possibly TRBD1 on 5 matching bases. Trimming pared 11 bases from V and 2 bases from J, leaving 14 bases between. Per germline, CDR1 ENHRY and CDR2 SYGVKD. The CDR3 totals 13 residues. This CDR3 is CASRTYPTDTQYF. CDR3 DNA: TGTGCCTCCCGGACATACCCCACAGATACGCAGTATTTT.

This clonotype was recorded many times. The CDR3 region is CASSLPGQGLYNEQFF. DNA for the CDR3: TGTGCCAGCAGTTTACCCGGCCAGGGGCTTTACAATGAGCAGTTCTTC. V is TRBV28 and J is TRBJ2-1; the D gene is possibly TRBD1 (6 bases). Trimming took off 2 bases at V and 4 bases at J, with 15 bases between the two ends. Germline V gives CDR1 MDHEN, CDR2 SYDVKM. This CDR3 comprises 16 residues.

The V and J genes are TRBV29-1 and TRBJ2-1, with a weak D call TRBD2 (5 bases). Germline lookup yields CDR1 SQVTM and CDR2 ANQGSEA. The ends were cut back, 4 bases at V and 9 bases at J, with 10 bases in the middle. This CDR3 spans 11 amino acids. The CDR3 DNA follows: TGCAGCGTTGTCCGGGATATTGAGCAGTTCTTC. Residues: CSVVRDIEQFF.

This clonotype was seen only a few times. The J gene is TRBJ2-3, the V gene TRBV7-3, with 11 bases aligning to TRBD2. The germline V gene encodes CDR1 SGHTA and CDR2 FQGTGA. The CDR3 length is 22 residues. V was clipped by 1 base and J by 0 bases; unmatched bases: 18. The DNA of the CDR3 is TGTGCCAGCAGCTTAAACGGTCAGTCCGGCGGGACTAGCGGCATTAGCACAGATACGCAGTATTTT. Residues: CASSLNGQSGGTSGISTDTQYF.

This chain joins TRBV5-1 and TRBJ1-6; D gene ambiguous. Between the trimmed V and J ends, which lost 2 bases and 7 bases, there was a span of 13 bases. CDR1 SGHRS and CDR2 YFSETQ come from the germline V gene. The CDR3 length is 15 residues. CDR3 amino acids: CASSLGAQHNSPLHF. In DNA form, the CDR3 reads TGCGCCAGCAGCTTAGGAGCACAGCACAATTCACCCCTCCACTTT.

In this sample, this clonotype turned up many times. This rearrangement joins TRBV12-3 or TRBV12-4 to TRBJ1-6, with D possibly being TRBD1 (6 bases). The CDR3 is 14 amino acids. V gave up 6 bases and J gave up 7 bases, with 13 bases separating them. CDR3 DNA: TGTGCCAGCAGCGTACAGGGCAGGAATTCACCCCTCCACTTT. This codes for CASSVQGRNSPLHF.

CDR3 nucleotide sequence: TGCGCCAGCAGCTTTACAGGGGATTTACCTGGAAACACCATATATTTT. Translation gives CASSFTGDLPGNTIYF. The rearrangement links TRBV5-1 to TRBJ1-3; 7 bases fit TRBD1. The CDR3 runs to 16 residues. Germline V CDR1 and CDR2: SGHRS, YFSETQ. V trimming: 2 bases; J trimming: 2 bases; junction bases outside the gene matches: 7.

The CDR3 nucleotides read TGCAGTGCTAGAGATTCCCTAAGGGGGTCGAACACTGAAGCTTTCTTT. Its translation is CSARDSLRGSNTEAFF. The chain carries TRBV20-1 and TRBJ1-1, with D perhaps TRBD1 (6 bases). V dropped 0 bases and J dropped 1 base, with 15 bases sitting between them. Germline V gene lookup returns CDR1 DFQATT and CDR2 SNEGSKA (reference sequence). The CDR3 extends over 16 amino acids.

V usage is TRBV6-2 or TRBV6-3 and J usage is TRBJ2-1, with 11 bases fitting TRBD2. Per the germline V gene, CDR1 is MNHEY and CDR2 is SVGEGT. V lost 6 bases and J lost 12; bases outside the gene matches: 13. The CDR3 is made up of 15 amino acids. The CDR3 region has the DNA TGTGCCAGCAGAAAGGGGACTAGCGGCCCCAGGGCGCAGTTCTTC. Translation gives CASRKGTSGPRAQFF.

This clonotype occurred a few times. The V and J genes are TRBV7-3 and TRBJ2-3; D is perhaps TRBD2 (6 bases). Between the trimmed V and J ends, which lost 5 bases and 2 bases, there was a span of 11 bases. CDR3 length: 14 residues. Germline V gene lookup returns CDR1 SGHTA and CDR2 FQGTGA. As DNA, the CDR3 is TGTGCCAGCAGCACCGGGACTCACACAGATACGCAGTATTTT. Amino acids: CASSTGTHTDTQYF.

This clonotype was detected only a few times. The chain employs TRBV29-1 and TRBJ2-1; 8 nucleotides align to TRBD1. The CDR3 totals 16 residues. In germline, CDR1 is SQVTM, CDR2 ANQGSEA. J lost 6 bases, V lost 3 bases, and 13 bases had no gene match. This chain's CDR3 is CSVDGNLQGGSNEQFF. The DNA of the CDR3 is TGCAGCGTTGACGGAAATTTACAGGGGGGATCCAATGAGCAGTTCTTC.

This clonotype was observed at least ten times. The CDR3, as DNA: TGCAGCGTTCGAGGGACCTACGAGCAGTACTTC. Protein sequence: CSVRGTYEQYF. This sequence joins TRBV29-1 and TRBJ2-7, with a tentative D call TRBD2 (5 bases). V shed 5 bases and J shed 2 bases, with 7 bases lying between them. This CDR3 is built from 11 residues. CDR1 SQVTM and CDR2 ANQGSEA come from the germline V gene.

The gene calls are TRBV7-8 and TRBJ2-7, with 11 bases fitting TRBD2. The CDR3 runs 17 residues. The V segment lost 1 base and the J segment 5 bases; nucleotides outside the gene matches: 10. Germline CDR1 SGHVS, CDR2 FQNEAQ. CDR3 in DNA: TGTGCCAGCAGCTTAGGCGTACTAGCGGGAGTCGGCGACGAGCAGTACTTC. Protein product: CASSLGVLAGVGDEQYF. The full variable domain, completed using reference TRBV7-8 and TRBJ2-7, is GAGVSQSPRYKVAKRGQDVALRCDPISGHVSLFWYQQALGQGPEFLTYFQNEAQLDKSGLPSDRFFAERPEGSVSTLKIQRTQQEDSAVYLCASSLGVLAGVGDEQYFGPGTRLTVT.

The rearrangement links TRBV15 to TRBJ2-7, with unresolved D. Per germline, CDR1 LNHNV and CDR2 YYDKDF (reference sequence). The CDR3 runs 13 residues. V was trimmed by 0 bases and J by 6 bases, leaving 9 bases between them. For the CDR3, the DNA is TGTGCCACCAGCAGAGATGGTCTCTCCGAGCAGTACTTC. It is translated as CATSRDGLSEQYF.

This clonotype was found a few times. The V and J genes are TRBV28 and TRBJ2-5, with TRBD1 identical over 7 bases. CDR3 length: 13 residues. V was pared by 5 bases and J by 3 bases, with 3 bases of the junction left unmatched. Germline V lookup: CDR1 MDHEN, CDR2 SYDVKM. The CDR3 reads CASSVTGEETQYF. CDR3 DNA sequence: TGTGCCAGCAGTGTCACAGGGGAAGAGACCCAGTACTTC.

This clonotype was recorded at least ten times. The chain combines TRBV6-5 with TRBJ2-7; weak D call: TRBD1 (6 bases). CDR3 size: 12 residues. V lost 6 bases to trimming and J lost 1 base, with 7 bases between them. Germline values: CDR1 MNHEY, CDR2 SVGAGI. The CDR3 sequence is CASRTGSYEQYF. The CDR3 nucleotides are TGTGCCAGCAGAACAGGGTCCTACGAGCAGTACTTC.

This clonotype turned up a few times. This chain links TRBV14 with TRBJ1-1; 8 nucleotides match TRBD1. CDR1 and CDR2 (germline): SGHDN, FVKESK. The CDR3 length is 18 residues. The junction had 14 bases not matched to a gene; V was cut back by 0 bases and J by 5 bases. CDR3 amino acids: CASSQDRVRQGTRTEAFF. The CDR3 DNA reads TGTGCCAGCAGCCAAGATCGGGTACGACAGGGGACAAGGACTGAAGCTTTCTTT.

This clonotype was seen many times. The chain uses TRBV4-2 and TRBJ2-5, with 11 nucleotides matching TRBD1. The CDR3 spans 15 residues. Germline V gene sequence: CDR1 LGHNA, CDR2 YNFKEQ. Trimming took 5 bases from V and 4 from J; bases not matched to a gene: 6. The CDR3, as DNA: TGTGCCAGCAGCGCCCGGGACAGGGGGGGAGAGACCCAGTACTTC. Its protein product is CASSARDRGGETQYF.